This entry features one T cell receptor (beta chain) sequence. This CDR3 contains 15 residues. The V gene's germline CDR1 is SGHDN and CDR2 FVKESK. J lost 4 bases, V lost 2 bases, and 2 bases had no gene match. This sample is part of a study of blood T cell repertoires in COVID-19. TCRdb keeps only in-frame clones here, not all; method: immunoSEQ multiplex PCR. The data contain some 150,000 clones, about 87% of them seen just once; the ten biggest clones take up 3.7%. This receptor was obtained from a man between 18 and 29 years old with active or convalescent COVID-19. The specimen was peripheral blood. The chain has TRBV14 and TRBJ2-7, with 13 nucleotides matching TRBD2. Here the CDR3 reads CASSQLLAGGYEQYF. The CDR3 region has the DNA TGTGCCAGCAGCCAACTACTAGCGGGAGGGTACGAGCAGTACTTC.